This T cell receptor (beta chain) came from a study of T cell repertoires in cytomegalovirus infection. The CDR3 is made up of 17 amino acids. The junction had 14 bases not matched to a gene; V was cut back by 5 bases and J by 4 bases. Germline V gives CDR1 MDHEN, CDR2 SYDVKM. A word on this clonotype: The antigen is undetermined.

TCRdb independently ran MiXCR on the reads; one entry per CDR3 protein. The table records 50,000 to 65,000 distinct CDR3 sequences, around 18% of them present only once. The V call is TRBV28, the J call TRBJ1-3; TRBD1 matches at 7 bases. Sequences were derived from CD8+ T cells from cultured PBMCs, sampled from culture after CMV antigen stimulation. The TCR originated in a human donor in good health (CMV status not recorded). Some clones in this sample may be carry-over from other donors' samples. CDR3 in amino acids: CASSTRFKGAGGNTIYF. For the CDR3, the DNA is TGTGCCAGCAGTACCCGATTTAAGGGGGCAGGGGGAAACACCATATATTTT.